The 31 T cell receptor beta chains below all came from one sample that was sequenced in a study of long-term antiretroviral therapy in people with HIV. They ran version v3.0 of the immunoSEQ assay at survey level. Method: immunoSEQ multiplex PCR; TCRdb's copy keeps in-frame clones and lacks some. There are about 18,000 clones in the sample; 78% occur only once, and roughly 7.5% lies in the top ten. The sample here was unsorted PBMCs, taken at the start of antiretroviral therapy, before treatment. The receptors originated from a woman in her forties with HIV.

CDR3 amino acids: CASSLLARGDQPQHF. The DNA of the CDR3 is TGTGCCAGCAGCTTATTGGCGAGGGGGGATCAGCCCCAGCATTTT. The rearrangement links TRBV7-2 to TRBJ1-5; TRBD1 might be the D (6 bases). V lost 2 bases to trimming and J lost 5 bases, with 13 bases between them. CDR3 length equals 15 residues. Germline CDR1 SGHTA, CDR2 FQGNSA.

The CDR3 DNA follows: TGCGCCAGCAGCCAAAGCTCGGGCCGGGGGGGCCAGGAGACCCAGTACTTC. It codes for CASSQSSGRGGQETQYF. J is TRBJ2-5 and V is TRBV4-1, with 8 bases matching TRBD2. CDR1 and CDR2 (germline): MGHRA, YSYEKL. V lost 2 bases to trimming and J lost 5 bases; unmatched junction nucleotides: 13. CDR3 length equals 17 residues.

The rearrangement links TRBV28 to TRBJ1-1; 9 nucleotides line up with TRBD1. V dropped 6 bases and J dropped 1; count of bases not matched to a gene: 9. The CDR3 is made up of 16 amino acids. CDR1 is MDHEN, CDR2 SYDVKM, per germline. The CDR3 region is CASSPRDRATNTEAFF. The CDR3 nucleotides read TGTGCCAGCAGCCCACGGGACAGGGCTACGAACACTGAAGCTTTCTTT.

The chain joins TRBV18 to TRBJ2-2; TRBD2 might be the D (6 bases). In germline, CDR1 is KGHSH, CDR2 LQKENI. V was pared by 3 bases and J by 13 bases, with 12 bases between. This CDR3 is 12 amino acids long. CDR3 DNA: TGTGCCAGCTCACCCGAGGGGAGGTGGCTGTTTTTT. It translates to CASSPEGRWLFF. Drawing the rest from reference TRBV18 and TRBJ2-2, the complete variable domain is NAGVMQNPRHLVRRRGQEARLRCSPMKGHSHVYWYRQLPEEGLKFMVYLQKENIIDESGMPKERFSAEFPKEGPSILRIQQVVRGDSAAYFCASSPEGRWLFFGEGSRLTVL.

V is TRBV15 and J is TRBJ1-2; 7 positions match TRBD1. Germline V lookup: CDR1 LNHNV, CDR2 YYDKDF (reference sequence). The junction had 6 bases not matched to a gene; V was cut back by 4 bases and J by 4 bases. The CDR3 consists of 14 residues. The CDR3 nucleotides read TGTGCCACCAGCAATCCAGACAGGGTCTATGGCTACACCTTC. Translation: CATSNPDRVYGYTF.

The chain employs TRBV15 and TRBJ2-6; D gene ambiguous. Trimming stripped 1 base from V and 2 bases from J, with 9 bases between. The CDR3 has 16 amino acids. Germline lookup yields CDR1 LNHNV and CDR2 YYDKDF (reference sequence). In DNA form, the CDR3 reads TGTGCCACCAGCAGAGGGAAAGGGACTGGGGCCAACGTCCTGACTTTC. Its translation: CATSRGKGTGANVLTF.

The chain couples TRBV2 to TRBJ2-1; the D gene is possibly TRBD1 (5 bases). V was trimmed by 7 bases and J by 9 bases, leaving 19 bases between them. The CDR3 has 14 amino acids. Germline V gene sequence: CDR1 SNHLY, CDR2 FYNNEI. This CDR3 reads CASTPHQGAGEQFF. CDR3 bases: TGTGCCAGCACCCCCCACCAAGGGGCTGGTGAGCAGTTCTTC.

The rearrangement links TRBV20-1 to TRBJ1-1; 8 bases agree with TRBD1. V lost 1 base, J lost 11 bases, and 3 bases stayed unmatched. Looked up from germline, CDR1 is DFQATT and CDR2 is SNEGSKA (reference sequence). This CDR3 is 11 amino acids long. CDR3 sequence (DNA): TGCAGTGCTAGAGGACAGGGGATGGCTTTCTTT. It specifies CSARGQGMAFF.

The V and J genes are TRBV5-1 and TRBJ2-7; D is uncertain. The germline V and J ends were trimmed by 0 bases and 5 bases, with 24 bases remaining between them. This CDR3 is built from 18 residues. The germline CDR1 and CDR2 sequences are SGHRS and YFSETQ. The CDR3 DNA reads as TGCGCCAGCAGCTTGGGTCCTGGTTGGCCCGAGCCGCCCCACGAGCAGTACTTC. This codes for CASSLGPGWPEPPHEQYF.

The rearrangement joins TRBV7-9 to TRBJ2-3; weak D call: TRBD2 (5 bases). This CDR3 comprises 12 residues. Germline CDR1 SEHNR, CDR2 FQNEAQ (reference sequence). Trimming removed 4 bases from V and 6 bases from J, with 8 bases in between. The CDR3 sequence is CASSSSGDTQYF. Written as DNA, the CDR3 is TGTGCCAGCAGCTCGTCGGGGGATACGCAGTATTTT.

The rearrangement joins TRBV7-9 to TRBJ1-5; TRBD1 aligns across 7 bases. Germline V lookup: CDR1 SEHNR, CDR2 FQNEAQ (reference sequence). CDR3 size: 14 residues. The V and J ends lost 3 bases and 4 bases, in that order; junction bases with no gene match: 3. This chain's CDR3 is CASSFGTDNQPQHF. The CDR3 region has the DNA TGTGCCAGCAGCTTCGGGACAGATAATCAGCCCCAGCATTTT.

In this sample, this clone turned up once. The genes are TRBV6-5 and TRBJ1-5; D gene unclear. V lost 0 bases, J lost 8 bases, and 11 bases lay in between. Germline CDR1 and CDR2: MNHEY and SVGAGI. The CDR3 consists of 14 residues. CDR3 loop: CASSYSYSQKPQHF. CDR3 bases: TGTGCCAGCAGTTACTCGTACAGCCAGAAGCCCCAGCATTTT.

The chain couples TRBV19 to TRBJ2-7; the D gene is possibly TRBD1 (5 bases). The germline CDR1 and CDR2 sequences are LNHDA and SQIVND (reference sequence). The V gene lost 4 bases and the J gene lost 0 bases, with 16 bases spanning the gap. The CDR3 consists of 16 residues. CDR3 bases: TGTGCCAGTAGTACAACCCTACAGGTCCGCTCCTACGAGCAGTACTTC. It yields the protein CASSTTLQVRSYEQYF.

The chain links TRBV13 to TRBJ2-7, with no clear D. V was trimmed by 1 base and J by 6 bases, leaving 4 bases between them. The germline V gene has CDR1 PRHDT and CDR2 FYEKMQ (reference sequence). This CDR3 region has 11 residues. The CDR3 bases are TGTGCCAGCAGCTTAGTGACCGAGCAGTACTTC. It encodes CASSLVTEQYF.

V and J are TRBV7-2 and TRBJ1-2; the match to TRBD1 covers 7 bases. After removal of 1 base from V and 5 bases from J, the junction contained 7 bases not matched to a gene. CDR3 length: 15 residues. Germline V gives CDR1 SGHTA, CDR2 FQGNSA. CDR3 nucleotides: TGTGCCAGCAGCTTAGGAGGGGGCGCGAGGTATGGCTACACCTTC. Translating gives CASSLGGGARYGYTF. Combining the CDR3 with reference TRBV7-2 and TRBJ1-2 gives the whole variable domain GAGVSQSPSNKVTEKGKDVELRCDPISGHTALYWYRQSLGQGLEFLIYFQGNSAPDKSGLPSDRFSAERTGGSVSTLTIQRTQQEDSAVYLCASSLGGGARYGYTFGSGTRLTVV.

The rearrangement links TRBV6-6 to TRBJ2-2; possibly TRBD2 for D (5 bases). V lost 6 bases to trimming and J lost 0 bases, with 14 bases between them. CDR1 and CDR2 (germline): MNHNY, SVGAGI (reference sequence). CDR3 length: 16 amino acids. The CDR3 DNA reads TGTGCCAGCAGCTCCGGACTCTACGCGAACACCGGGGAGCTGTTTTTT. It translates to CASSSGLYANTGELFF.

The chain couples TRBV6-5 to TRBJ1-6, with D hard to call. The CDR3 length is 14 residues. From germline, CDR1 is MNHEY and CDR2 SVGAGI. The V end lost 4 bases, the J end lost 9 bases, and 13 bases lay between the germline ends. CDR3 sequence (DNA): TGTGCCAGCAGTTTTGAGAGATTAGGTTCACCCCTCCACTTT. It translates to CASSFERLGSPLHF.

The chain combines TRBV4-2 with TRBJ2-3; 14 nucleotides agree with TRBD2. The CDR3 spans 17 residues. Unmatched junction bases numbered 3, after V lost 2 bases and J lost 2 bases. CDR1 LGHNA and CDR2 YNFKEQ come from the germline V gene. The CDR3 sequence is CASSQRTSGGLTDTQYF. CDR3 DNA: TGTGCCAGCAGCCAACGGACTAGCGGGGGGCTCACAGATACGCAGTATTTT.

This sequence joins TRBV10-3 and TRBJ2-5, with 8 nucleotides matching TRBD2. J was trimmed by 1 base and V by 8 bases; bases with no gene match: 3. From germline, CDR1 is ENHRY and CDR2 SYGVKD. This CDR3 is 13 amino acids long. CDR3 sequence reads: CAIGAGGQETQYF. CDR3 in DNA: TGTGCCATCGGGGCGGGGGGCCAAGAGACCCAGTACTTC.

J is TRBJ2-7 and V is TRBV19; maybe TRBD1 (6 bases). This CDR3 is built from 13 residues. With 10 bases removed from V and 2 bases from J, the gap between germline ends came to 15 bases. Germline V gene sequence: CDR1 LNHDA, CDR2 SQIVND (reference sequence). The CDR3 nucleotides read TGTGCCATTGCCCCTGGGGACACCTACGAGCAGTACTTC. This codes for CAIAPGDTYEQYF.

There are a few counts of this clone. The CDR3 is CASSLLNTGELFF. The DNA for the CDR3 is TGTGCCAGTAGTTTATTGAACACCGGGGAGCTGTTTTTT. This chain connects TRBV19 to TRBJ2-2; D not resolved. CDR3 length equals 13 residues. Germline V lookup: CDR1 LNHDA, CDR2 SQIVND (reference sequence). The ends were cut back, 5 bases at V and 1 base at J, with 5 bases in the middle.

This CDR3 is CASSSRLAADSTDTQYF. CDR3 in DNA: TGTGCCAGCAGCTCCCGACTAGCGGCTGATAGCACAGATACGCAGTATTTT. The chain carries TRBV9 and TRBJ2-3; 9 bases match TRBD2. Germline CDR1 and CDR2: SGDLS and YYNGEE. J lost 0 bases, V lost 4 bases, and 9 bases had no gene match. The CDR3 sequence is 17 residues long.

The genes are TRBV6-5 and TRBJ1-2; maybe TRBD1 (6 bases). Germline values: CDR1 MNHEY, CDR2 SVGAGI. Trimming shortened V by 4 bases and J by 2 bases, and 14 bases separated the two germline ends. The CDR3 spans 15 residues. In nucleotides, the CDR3 is TGTGCCAGCAGTTTCGACAGGTCCCCGAACTATGGCTACACCTTC. Translating gives CASSFDRSPNYGYTF.

V gene TRBV4-1 combines with J gene TRBJ2-3, with D possibly TRBD1 on 5 matching bases. CDR1 is MGHRA and CDR2 is YSYEKL in the germline V gene. The CDR3 is 16 residues long. V dropped 1 base and J dropped 0 bases, with 11 bases sitting between them. CDR3 nucleotides: TGCGCCAGCAGCCAAGGCCAGGGAACTAGCACAGATACGCAGTATTTT. Protein product: CASSQGQGTSTDTQYF.

The chain combines TRBV7-6 with TRBJ2-1; tentatively, D is TRBD2 (7 bases). The V gene's germline CDR1 is SGHVS and CDR2 FNYEAQ. The CDR3 loop spans 16 amino acids. V lost 2 bases to trimming and J lost 2 bases, with 13 bases between them. In DNA form, the CDR3 reads TGTGCCAGCAGCTTAATTGAGGGGGGGCCCTACAATGAGCAGTTCTTC. Amino acids: CASSLIEGGPYNEQFF. The whole variable domain, filled in from reference TRBV7-6 and TRBJ2-1, reads GAGVSQSPRYKVTKRGQDVALRCDPISGHVSLYWYRQALGQGPEFLTYFNYEAQQDKSGLPNDRFSAERPEGSISTLTIQRTEQRDSAMYRCASSLIEGGPYNEQFFGPGTRLTVL.

This clone ranks as medium-sized. V is TRBV27 and J is TRBJ2-7, with 7 bases lining up with TRBD2. J lost 5 bases, V lost 6 bases, and 10 bases had no gene match. Germline CDR1 MNHEY, CDR2 SMNVEV (reference sequence). The CDR3 has 14 residues. CDR3 sequence: CASRARGVWDEQYF. CDR3 coding DNA: TGTGCCAGCAGGGCCCGGGGGGTCTGGGACGAGCAGTACTTC.

This chain links TRBV20-1 with TRBJ2-3; D is perhaps TRBD2 (6 bases). CDR1 is DFQATT and CDR2 is SNEGSKA in the germline V gene (reference sequence). The CDR3 has 11 residues. Trimming took 2 bases from V and 6 from J, leaving 6 bases between them. CDR3 loop: CSARRGDTQYF. In DNA form, the CDR3 reads TGCAGTGCTAGACGGGGGGATACGCAGTATTTT.

The chain combines TRBV2 with TRBJ2-5; possibly TRBD1 or TRBD2 for D (5 bases each). Germline CDR1 is SNHLY and CDR2 is FYNNEI. With 7 bases removed from V and 2 bases from J, the gap between germline ends came to 17 bases. This CDR3 has 15 residues. Here the CDR3 reads CASKETGTRQETQYF. CDR3 nucleotides: TGTGCCAGCAAAGAGACCGGGACCCGACAAGAGACCCAGTACTTC.

V and J are TRBV19 and TRBJ2-3; 8 bases match TRBD1. CDR1 is LNHDA and CDR2 is SQIVND in the germline V gene (reference sequence). Unmatched junction bases numbered 10, after V lost 5 bases and J lost 9 bases. The CDR3 spans 14 residues. CDR3 sequence: CASSPRTGKDTQYF. The CDR3 DNA is TGTGCCAGTAGTCCCCGGACAGGGAAGGACACGCAGTATTTT.

V and J are TRBV6-6 and TRBJ2-7; 12 bases fit TRBD2. Trimming removed 7 bases from V and 1 base from J; junction bases left unmatched: 5. The CDR3 is made up of 15 amino acids. The germline gives CDR1 MNHNY, CDR2 SVGAGI (reference sequence). The CDR3 region is CASTNGLAGSYEQYF. CDR3 nucleotides: TGTGCCAGCACTAACGGACTAGCGGGATCCTACGAGCAGTACTTC.

This clone appeared a single time. J is TRBJ1-1 and V is TRBV27; 10 bases align to TRBD1. CDR3 length: 19 residues. The germline CDR1 and CDR2 sequences are MNHEY and SMNVEV (reference sequence). The V segment lost 4 bases and the J segment 1 base; nucleotides outside the gene matches: 15. The CDR3 nucleotides are TGTGCCAGCAGTTATCTCGGACAGGGGGTTTTAGTTCGGAACACTGAAGCTTTCTTT. It specifies CASSYLGQGVLVRNTEAFF.